This T cell receptor beta chain was identified in a study of response to subunit inactivated influenza vaccine. Study results and limitations: Few additional T cells are recruited per seasonal influenza vaccination, authors suggested.

TCRdb fed the RT-PCR reads into MiXCR, producing one record per CDR3 protein. The sample has fewer than 250,000 distinct CDR3 sequences, approximately 15% seen once. The CDR3 runs to 15 residues. CDR1 SGDLS and CDR2 YYNGEE come from the germline V gene. V shed 0 bases and J shed 1 base, with 8 bases lying between them. This clonotype was seen at least ten times. Antigen unknown. This chain links TRBV9 with TRBJ2-1; D gene uncertain. The sample consisted of CD8+ T cells sorted from PBMCs, taken about 5 days after vaccination. The sequence was collected from a man over 45 who received an inactivated influenza vaccine. CDR3 bases: TGTGCCAGCAGCGTAGAACGCAATTCCTACAATGAGCAGTTCTTC. Translation: CASSVERNSYNEQFF.